The 3 T cell receptor beta chains below come from one sample, sequenced in a study of blood T cell repertoires in COVID-19 (dated by TCRdb to 2018 to 2021). The library was generated by the immunoSEQ multiplex PCR assay. What TCRdb holds here is the immuneACCESS table cut down to in-frame rearrangements. Part of the clones is not present; checked against another copy, under half of the missing clones reflect an unresolved V gene, and the others are unexplained. Within this sample are roughly 250,000 clones, with nearly 85% of them counted one time only. The ten most abundant clones make up around 9.2% of the sample. Sequencing used peripheral blood. The receptor source for this set is a human donor in a cohort sampled during active COVID-19.

V usage is TRBV7-9 and J usage is TRBJ2-7, with D possibly matching TRBD1 (6 bases). This CDR3 comprises 15 residues. V lost 5 bases to trimming and J lost 6 bases, with 20 bases between them. The germline gives CDR1 SEHNR, CDR2 FQNEAQ (reference sequence). CDR3 nucleotide sequence: TGTGCCAGCAGCCCTTCCATAGGGACAAATCCCGAGCAGTACTTC. It encodes CASSPSIGTNPEQYF.

The chain couples TRBV11-2 to TRBJ1-4; D is perhaps TRBD1 (6 bases). CDR3 length: 15 amino acids. Germline V CDR1 and CDR2: SGHAT, FQNNGV. V was cut by 5 bases and J by 6 bases, with 16 bases left in between. The CDR3 region has the DNA TGTGCCAGCAGCCATATCTGGGGGCTTGATGAAAAACTGTTTTTT. Its protein is CASSHIWGLDEKLFF.

This clone was seen a few times. V is TRBV6-2 or TRBV6-3 and J is TRBJ2-1; 12 bases match TRBD2. The CDR3 runs 19 residues. Germline V lookup: CDR1 MNHEY, CDR2 SVGEGT. Losses at the gene ends were 2 bases for V and 3 bases for J; bases not matched to a gene: 11. DNA for the CDR3: TGTGCCAGCAGTTACATACCTAGCGGGAGGGCCCCCGACTACAATGAGCAGTTCTTC. This codes for CASSYIPSGRAPDYNEQFF.